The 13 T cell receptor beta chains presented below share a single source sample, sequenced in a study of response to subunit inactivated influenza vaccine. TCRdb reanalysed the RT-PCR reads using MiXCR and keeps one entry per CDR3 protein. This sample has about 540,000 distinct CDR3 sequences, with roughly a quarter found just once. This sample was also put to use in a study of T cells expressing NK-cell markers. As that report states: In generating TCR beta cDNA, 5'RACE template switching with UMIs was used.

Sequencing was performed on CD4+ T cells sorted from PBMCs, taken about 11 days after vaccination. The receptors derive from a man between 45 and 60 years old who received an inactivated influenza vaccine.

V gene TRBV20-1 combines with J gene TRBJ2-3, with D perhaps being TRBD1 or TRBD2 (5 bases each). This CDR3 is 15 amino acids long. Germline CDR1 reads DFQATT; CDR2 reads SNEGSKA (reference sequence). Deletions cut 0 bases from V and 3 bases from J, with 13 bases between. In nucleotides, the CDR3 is TGCAGTGCTAGAGATCTGGGCAGGGAGACAGATACGCAGTATTTT. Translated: CSARDLGRETDTQYF.

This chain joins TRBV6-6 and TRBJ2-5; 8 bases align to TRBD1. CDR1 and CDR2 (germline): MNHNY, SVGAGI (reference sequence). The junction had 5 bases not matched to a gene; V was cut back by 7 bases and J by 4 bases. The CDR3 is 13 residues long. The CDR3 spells CASNLQGGETQYF. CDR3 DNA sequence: TGTGCCAGCAACTTACAGGGGGGAGAGACCCAGTACTTC.

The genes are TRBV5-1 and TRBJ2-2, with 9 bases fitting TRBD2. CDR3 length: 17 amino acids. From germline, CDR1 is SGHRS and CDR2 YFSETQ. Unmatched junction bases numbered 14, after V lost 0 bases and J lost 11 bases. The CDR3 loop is CASSLGRMAGGPSELFF. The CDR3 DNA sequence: TGCGCCAGCAGCTTGGGACGTATGGCGGGAGGGCCGTCTGAGCTGTTTTTT.

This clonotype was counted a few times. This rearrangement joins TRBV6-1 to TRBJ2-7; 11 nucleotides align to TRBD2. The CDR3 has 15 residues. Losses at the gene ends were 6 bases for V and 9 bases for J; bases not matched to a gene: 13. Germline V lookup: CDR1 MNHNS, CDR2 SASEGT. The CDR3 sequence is CASRRLAGRSLVQYF. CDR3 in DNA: TGTGCCAGCAGACGACTAGCGGGGAGATCCTTGGTGCAGTACTTC.

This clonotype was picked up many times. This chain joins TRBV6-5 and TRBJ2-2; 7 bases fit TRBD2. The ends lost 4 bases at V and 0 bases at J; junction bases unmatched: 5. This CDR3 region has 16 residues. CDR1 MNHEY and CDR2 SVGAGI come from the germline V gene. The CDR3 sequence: CASSFRGLPNTGELFF. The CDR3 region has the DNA TGTGCCAGCAGTTTCCGGGGACTACCGAACACCGGGGAGCTGTTTTTT.

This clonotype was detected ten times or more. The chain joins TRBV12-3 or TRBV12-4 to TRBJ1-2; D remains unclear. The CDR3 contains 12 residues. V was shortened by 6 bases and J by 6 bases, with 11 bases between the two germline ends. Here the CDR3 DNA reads TGTGCCAGCAGGAGCCCGGGGAATGGCTACACCTTC. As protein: CASRSPGNGYTF.

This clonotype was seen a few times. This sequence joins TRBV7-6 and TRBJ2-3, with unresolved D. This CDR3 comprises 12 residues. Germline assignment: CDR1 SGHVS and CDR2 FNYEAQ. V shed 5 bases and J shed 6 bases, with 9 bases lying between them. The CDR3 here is CASSQEHDTQYF. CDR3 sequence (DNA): TGTGCCAGCAGCCAAGAGCATGATACGCAGTATTTT.

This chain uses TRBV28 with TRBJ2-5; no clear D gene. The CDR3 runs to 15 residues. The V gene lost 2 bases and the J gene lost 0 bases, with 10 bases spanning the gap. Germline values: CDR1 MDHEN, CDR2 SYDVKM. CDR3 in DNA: TGTGCCAGCAGTTTAGCACACGGCAACCAAGAGACCCAGTACTTC. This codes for CASSLAHGNQETQYF.

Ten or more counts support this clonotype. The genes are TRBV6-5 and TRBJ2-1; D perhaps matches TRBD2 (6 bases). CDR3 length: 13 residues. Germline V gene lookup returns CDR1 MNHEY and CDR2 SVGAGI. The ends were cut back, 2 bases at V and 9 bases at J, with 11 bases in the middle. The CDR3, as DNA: TGTGCCAGCAGTTACGGAGGGTTAGGTGAGCAGTTCTTC. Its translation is CASSYGGLGEQFF.

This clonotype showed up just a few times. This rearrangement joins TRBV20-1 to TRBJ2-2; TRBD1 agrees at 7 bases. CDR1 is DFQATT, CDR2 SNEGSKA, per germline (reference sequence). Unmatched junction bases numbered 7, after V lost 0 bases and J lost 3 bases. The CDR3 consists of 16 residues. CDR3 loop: CSARDLRQGYTGELFF. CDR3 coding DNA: TGCAGTGCTAGAGATCTGAGACAGGGTTACACCGGGGAGCTGTTTTTT.

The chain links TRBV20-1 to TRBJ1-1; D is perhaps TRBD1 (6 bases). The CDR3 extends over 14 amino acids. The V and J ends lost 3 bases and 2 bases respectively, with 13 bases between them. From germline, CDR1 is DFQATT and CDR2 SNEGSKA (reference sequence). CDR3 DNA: TGCAGTGCTAGGGAGGGACACAGTAACACTGAAGCTTTCTTT. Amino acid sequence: CSAREGHSNTEAFF.

The CDR3 DNA follows: TGCAGTGCCCGGGGAGGCTATGGCTACACCTTC. Encoded protein: CSARGGYGYTF. The rearrangement joins TRBV20-1 to TRBJ1-2; D gene unclear. There are 11 residues in the CDR3. The V gene lost 6 bases and the J gene lost 4 bases, with 9 bases spanning the gap. Looked up from germline, CDR1 is DFQATT and CDR2 is SNEGSKA (reference sequence).

The CDR3 protein is CASQLAGGTYNEQFF. Here the CDR3 DNA reads TGCGCCAGCCAACTAGCGGGAGGTACCTACAATGAGCAGTTCTTC. The chain is built from TRBV5-1 and TRBJ2-1, with 12 positions matching TRBD2. This CDR3 comprises 15 residues. Germline loops: CDR1 SGHRS, CDR2 YFSETQ. Trimming took 7 bases from V and 2 from J; bases not matched to a gene: 4.